Listed here is a single T cell receptor (beta chain). The table lists this clonotype with a few counts. Its specific antigen is unknown. Base qualities are missing; no much larger clone stands one base away. TCRdb lists the instrument as Illumina NovaSeq 6000. TCRalpha and TCRbeta cDNA libraries were built by 5'RACE with constant-segment primers, adding sample barcodes and unique molecular identifiers. RNA was extracted from every sample with Trizol reagent. Library amplification was performed in two PCR steps, and a second sample barcode and Illumina TruSeq adapters were introduced in the second step. The libraries were sequenced on an Illumina NovaSeq using 2 x 150 bp paired-end reads. On the study's bioinformatics: The reads were demultiplexed and collapsed into UMI-guided consensus sequences using migec v1.2.7. Using mixcr v2.1.11, the UMI consensuses were aligned to TRA and TRB V and J templates and assembled into clonotypes. A clonotype was counted as expanded or contracted only if both edgeR and NoisET called the change significant, with noise models trained on biological replicates. For edgeR calls, the thresholds were a false discovery rate-adjusted p below 0.01 and a log2 fold-change of 1. As an exploratory analysis of dynamics, PCA with hierarchical clustering was applied to max-normalized trajectories of the 1000 most abundant clonotypes. Separately sequenced CD4+ and CD8+ repertoires were used to assign a CD4 or CD8 phenotype to each responding clone. The public reads were reanalyzed by TCRdb: fastp trimming at Q25, MiXCR alignment, in-frame beta chains only. Every entry covers one CDR3 protein and lists the most common genes and DNA from its rows. The V and J calls were determined by TCRdb, not by the authors. This sample comprises about 390,000 distinct CDR3 sequences, about 17% of them detected only once. The ten largest make up 20% to 25% of the sample.

This entry comes from a study of T-cell memory formation after mild COVID-19 (dated by TCRdb to the early 2020s). For the study in its entirety: TCR sequence clusters from the two donors were found to be largely donor specific. Longitudinal TCRalpha and TCRbeta repertoire sequencing tracked T-cell clones expanding and contracting after mild COVID-19 in two donors. The cohort was made up of two young adult volunteers, one female and one male, who were previously healthy.

Ficoll-Paque density gradient centrifugation was the method used to isolate PBMCs. Paper-wide results and their limitations: The second-wave clones that peaked on day 37 were not confirmed to be SARS-CoV-2 specific. Some responding clones were found in pre-infection memory, which suggests that pre-existing cross-reactive memory T cells took part in the SARS-CoV-2 response. Only two mild cases were covered by the study, and larger cohorts that include severe cases with pre-infection samples were considered necessary. Contracting CD4+ clones were found mainly in CM and EM memory subsets, while CD8+ clones were enriched in EMRA. Clones contracting from day 15 to 85 had balanced CD4/CD8 phenotypes, while a second wave expanding from day 15 to 37 was biased towards CD4+.

The CDR3 spans 13 residues, from the cysteine through the phenylalanine. Only the CDR3 DNA stays, 39 bases, in frame from base 1. V was cut back by 3 bases and J by 5 bases, leaving a gap of 11 bases between them. Sequences SGHRS (CDR1) and YFSETQ (CDR2) are obtained from the germline V gene. This chain joins TRBV5-1 to TRBJ2-5; the D gene lacks a confident call. This clonotype originated in a young man who had mild COVID-19 (a few samples of this study predate the infection). The sample titles of this study are shuffled in the database, so cell type and time point are left out; the donor was told from shared clones. Material: PBMCs or a T cell subset sorted from them (not recorded which). The encoded CDR3 is CASSSLTEETQYF. The DNA sequence is TGCGCCAGCAGCTCACTAACGGAGGAGACCCAGTACTTC.